The present T cell receptor beta chain was sequenced within a study of blood T cell repertoires in COVID-19. The CDR3 is 18 residues long. Losses at the gene ends were 4 bases for V and 4 bases for J; bases not matched to a gene: 10. Per germline, CDR1 SGHTA and CDR2 FQGTGA. Profiled with immunoSEQ multiplex PCR; TCRdb holds only in-frame clones, not every one. The table includes around 68,000 clones, 85% to 90% detected once. This clonotype was obtained from a man aged 50-60 years with acute or convalescent COVID-19. The chain couples TRBV7-3 to TRBJ2-2, with 12 bases fitting TRBD2. Sample: peripheral blood. The DNA for the CDR3 is TGTGCCAGCAGCTCCCACAGACTAGCGGGAGAGGGCACCGGGGAGCTGTTTTTT. Translating it yields CASSSHRLAGEGTGELFF.